The 15 T cell receptor beta chains listed next were all sequenced from one sample in a study of shared clonotypes between healthy human individuals. Profiling relied on immunoSEQ multiplex PCR, and the TCRdb table lists in-frame clones only, not all of them. Of approximately 640,000 clones in the sample, around 90% are singletons; the top ten hold about 33%. The sample consisted of memory CD8+ T cells from PBMCs. Documented subset: CD45RO+ cells pooled with CCR7-negative TemRA cells. These TCRs come from a man aged 18 to 35 in good health. Some clones in this sample may be carry-over from other donors' samples.

Comment on this clone: The same CDR3 is also encoded by other DNA sequences in this sample. The chain links TRBV5-4 to TRBJ2-1; D gene ambiguous. The CDR3 length is 11 residues. Trimming pared 1 base from V and 4 bases from J, leaving 0 bases between. Germline V gene data show CDR1 as SGHNT and CDR2 as YYREEE (reference sequence). The CDR3: CASSLYNEQFF. The CDR3, as DNA: TGTGCCAGCAGCTTGTACAATGAGCAGTTCTTC.

This chain uses TRBV19 with TRBJ2-1, with D tentatively TRBD2 (5 bases). CDR3 length: 15 amino acids. Germline CDR1 and CDR2: LNHDA and SQIVND (reference sequence). V was trimmed by 1 base and J by 4 bases, leaving 11 bases between them. CDR3: CASSIVPGWYNEQFF. DNA for the CDR3: TGTGCCAGTAGTATAGTTCCGGGATGGTACAATGAGCAGTTCTTC.

V and J are TRBV6-5 and TRBJ1-2; 8 positions agree with TRBD1. This CDR3 is 14 amino acids long. CDR1 MNHEY and CDR2 SVGAGI come from the germline V gene. J lost 7 bases, V lost 5 bases, and 9 bases had no gene match. The CDR3 sequence is CASSAAGGSLGYTF. The DNA of the CDR3 is TGTGCCAGCAGTGCAGCAGGGGGCTCCCTTGGCTACACCTTC.

Concerning this clone itself: The sample has other DNA sequences that encode this CDR3 too. This chain connects TRBV28 to TRBJ2-3; D not resolved. The V end was cut by 6 bases, the J end by 3 bases, with 4 bases between. Germline V gene data show CDR1 as MDHEN and CDR2 as SYDVKM. CDR3 length equals 11 residues. As DNA, the CDR3 is TGTGCCAGCAGCCCGACAGATACGCAGTATTTT. Protein product: CASSPTDTQYF.

CDR3 region: CASSSIGTSYEQYF. CDR3 DNA: TGTGCCAGCAGCTCTATCGGGACTTCCTACGAGCAGTACTTC. The chain recombines TRBV5-6 with TRBJ2-7; perhaps TRBD2 as D (6 bases). V dropped 3 bases and J dropped 1 base, with 11 bases sitting between them. Germline V gene lookup returns CDR1 SGHDT and CDR2 YYEEEE. CDR3 size: 14 residues.

J is TRBJ2-2 and V is TRBV27; 12 bases are a match to TRBD2. This CDR3 has 17 residues. V gave up 5 bases and J gave up 5 bases; unmatched junction bases: 9. CDR1 and CDR2 from the germline V gene are MNHEY and SMNVEV (reference sequence). CDR3 nucleotides: TGTGCCAGCAGTAAATCTAGCGGGAGGGCCTATACCGGGGAGCTGTTTTTT. Encoded protein: CASSKSSGRAYTGELFF.

V gene TRBV30 combines with J gene TRBJ1-3; 7 nucleotides match TRBD1. Germline CDR1 is GTSNPN and CDR2 is SVGIG (reference sequence). V was pared by 2 bases and J by 2 bases, with 3 bases of the junction left unmatched. The CDR3 contains 14 residues. CDR3 region: CAWSRRGPGNTIYF. The DNA of the CDR3 is TGTGCCTGGAGTAGGAGGGGGCCTGGAAACACCATATATTTT.

The chain has TRBV9 and TRBJ2-6, with D possibly called TRBD1 or TRBD2 (5 bases each). The germline V gene encodes CDR1 SGDLS and CDR2 YYNGEE. Trimming shortened V by 4 bases and J by 4 bases, and 30 bases separated the two germline ends. The CDR3 covers 21 residues. CDR3 residues: CASSHGTAGTANLGGANVLTF. In DNA, the CDR3 is TGTGCCAGCAGCCACGGAACAGCCGGGACCGCCAATTTGGGGGGGGCCAACGTCCTGACTTTC.

This chain links TRBV9 with TRBJ2-1; TRBD2 aligns across 7 bases. The CDR3 totals 16 residues. In germline, CDR1 is SGDLS, CDR2 YYNGEE. With 2 bases clipped from V and 2 bases from J, the junction kept 7 bases outside the gene matches. In DNA form, the CDR3 reads TGTGCCAGCAGCGTCGGCCTAGCGGCTACCTACAATGAGCAGTTCTTC. As protein: CASSVGLAATYNEQFF. Full variable domain (missing parts from reference TRBV9 and TRBJ2-1): DSGVTQTPKHLITATGQRVTLRCSPRSGDLSVYWYQQSLDQGLQFLIQYYNGEERAKGNILERFSAQQFPDLHSELNLSSLELGDSALYFCASSVGLAATYNEQFFGPGTRLTVL.

V usage is TRBV6-1 and J usage is TRBJ2-7; D not resolved. This CDR3 is built from 14 residues. Per germline, CDR1 MNHNS and CDR2 SASEGT. Trimming stripped 3 bases from V and 4 bases from J, with 13 bases between. This chain's CDR3 is CASSDFAGQYEQYF. In DNA form, the CDR3 reads TGTGCCAGCAGTGATTTTGCCGGGCAGTACGAGCAGTACTTC.

CDR3: CASSIEGGRYEQYF. DNA for the CDR3: TGTGCCAGTAGTATAGAGGGGGGCCGGTACGAGCAGTACTTC. The rearrangement joins TRBV19 to TRBJ2-7; D tentatively fits TRBD1 or TRBD2 (6 bases each). V shed 0 bases and J shed 4 bases, with 10 bases lying between them. Per germline, CDR1 LNHDA and CDR2 SQIVND (reference sequence). The CDR3 has 14 residues.

V is TRBV7-9 and J is TRBJ2-3; D remains unclear. Germline loops: CDR1 SEHNR, CDR2 FQNEAQ (reference sequence). Trimming shortened V by 5 bases and J by 4 bases, and 10 bases separated the two germline ends. The CDR3 sequence is 13 residues long. CDR3 nucleotides: TGTGCCAGCAGCCTCCCAGCCGCAGATACGCAGTATTTT. It encodes CASSLPAADTQYF.

The chain couples TRBV19 to TRBJ1-5; possibly TRBD1 for D (6 bases). CDR3 size: 16 residues. The V end lost 3 bases, the J end lost 7 bases, and 19 bases lay between the germline ends. Germline V gene data show CDR1 as LNHDA and CDR2 as SQIVND (reference sequence). The CDR3 coding sequence is TGTGCCAGTAGTATGCCCCCATGGGGGCCGGGGCAGCCCCAGCATTTT. Residues: CASSMPPWGPGQPQHF.

V is TRBV9 and J is TRBJ1-4; tentatively, D is TRBD1 (6 bases). With 4 bases removed from V and 8 bases from J, the gap between germline ends came to 21 bases. This CDR3 has 16 residues. Per germline, CDR1 SGDLS and CDR2 YYNGEE. CDR3: CASSPLRGGFEEKLFF. In DNA form, the CDR3 reads TGTGCCAGCAGCCCCCTTCGCGGGGGCTTTGAAGAAAAACTGTTTTTT.

As to this clone: A clone one base away is much larger, so this may be a read error. The rearrangement links TRBV28 to TRBJ2-1; the D gene is possibly TRBD2 (5 bases). The CDR3 length is 13 residues. The V gene's germline CDR1 is MDHEN and CDR2 SYDVKM. V lost 5 bases to trimming and J lost 2 bases, with 7 bases between them. This CDR3 is CASSEGAYNEQFF. In DNA, the CDR3 is TGTGCCAGCAGTGAGGGCGCCTACAATGAGCAGTTCTTC.